This T cell receptor (beta chain) came from a study of CD8+ T cells in alopecia areata. Worth noting for this clone: What it binds is not known.

V lost 5 bases, J lost 2 bases, and 7 bases stayed unmatched. Germline V gene lookup returns CDR1 LNHDA and CDR2 SQIVND (reference sequence). The CDR3 is 16 amino acids. RNA extraction and reverse transcription yielded cDNA as sequencing template. Clones were read by immunoSEQ multiplex PCR, and TCRdb kept only the in-frame ones, dropping some. The data hold approximately 210,000 clones, with less than 65% observed a single time. General study results and limits: Tofacitinib delivered significant drops in scalp clonality and in expanded CD8+ clones among the top 100.

The treatment denotes: oral pan-JAK inhibitor, 5-10 mg twice daily. The rearrangement uses TRBV19 and TRBJ2-2; 8 bases align to TRBD2. This sample comprised CD4+ T cells sorted from blood, obtained at week 4, from a patient treated with tofacitinib. The TCR was taken from a human donor with alopecia areata. In DNA form, the CDR3 reads TGTGCCAGTAGTTCTAGAGCGGGGGCCAACACCGGGGAGCTGTTTTTT. As protein: CASSSRAGANTGELFF.